This TCR beta chain appears in the sequencing data of a study of patients and donors after allogeneic stem cell transplantation. The CDR3 length is 14 residues. Trimming took 1 base from V and 7 from J, leaving 12 bases between them. The germline gives CDR1 SGHRS, CDR2 YFSETQ. Each CDR3 protein is one row after TCRdb ran MiXCR on the RT-PCR reads. The table records about a million distinct CDR3 sequences, more than 15% of them present only once. The TCR sequence derives from a human donor who was either an allogeneic HSCT recipient or a stem cell or donor lymphocyte infusion donor (not recorded which). It is not recorded whose cells these are; they may come from a transplant donor. The sample consisted of blood, either unsorted or a sorted T cell fraction (not recorded which). V and J are TRBV5-1 and TRBJ2-1; possibly TRBD1 or TRBD2 for D (5 bases each). The CDR3 nucleotides are TGCGCCAGCAGCTTGAGGGGCCGACTAAATGAGCAGTTCTTC. Translated, it gives CASSLRGRLNEQFF.